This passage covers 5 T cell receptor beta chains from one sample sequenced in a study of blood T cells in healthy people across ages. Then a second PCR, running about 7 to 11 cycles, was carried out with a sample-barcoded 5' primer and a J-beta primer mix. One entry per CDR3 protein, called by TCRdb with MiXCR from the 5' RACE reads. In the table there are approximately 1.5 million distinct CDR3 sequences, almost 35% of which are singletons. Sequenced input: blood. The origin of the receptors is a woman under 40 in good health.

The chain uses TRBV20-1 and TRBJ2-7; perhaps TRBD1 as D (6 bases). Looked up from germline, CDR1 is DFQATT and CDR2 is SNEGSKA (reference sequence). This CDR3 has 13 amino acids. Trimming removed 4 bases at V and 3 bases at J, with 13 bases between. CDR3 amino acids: CSATHPTGYEQYF. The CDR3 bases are TGCAGTGCTACTCATCCGACAGGCTACGAGCAGTACTTC.

The CDR3 region has the DNA TGTGCCAGCAGGACAGCCACAGATACGCAGTATTTT. Translating it yields CASRTATDTQYF. V is TRBV2 and J is TRBJ2-3, with D perhaps TRBD1 (5 bases). V was cut by 6 bases and J by 2 bases, with 6 bases left in between. CDR1 is SNHLY and CDR2 is FYNNEI in the germline V gene. The CDR3 sequence is 12 residues long. The full variable domain, rest sourced from reference TRBV2 and TRBJ2-3, is EPEVTQTPSHQVTQMGQEVILRCVPISNHLYFYWYRQILGQKVEFLVSFYNNEISEKSEIFDDQFSVERPDGSNFTLKIRSTKLEDSAMYFCASRTATDTQYFGPGTRLTVL.

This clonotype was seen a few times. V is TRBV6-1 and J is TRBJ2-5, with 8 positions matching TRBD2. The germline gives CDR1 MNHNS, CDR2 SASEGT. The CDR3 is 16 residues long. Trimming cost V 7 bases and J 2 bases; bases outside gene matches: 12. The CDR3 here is CASTPSRIAGQETQYF. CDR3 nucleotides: TGTGCCAGCACCCCCTCCCGGATAGCGGGGCAAGAGACCCAGTACTTC.

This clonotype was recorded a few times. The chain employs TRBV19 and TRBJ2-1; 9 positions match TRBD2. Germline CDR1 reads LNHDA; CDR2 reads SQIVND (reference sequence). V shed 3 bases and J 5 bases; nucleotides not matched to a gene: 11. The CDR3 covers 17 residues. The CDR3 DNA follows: TGTGCCAGTAGTATTTTTCTTAAGGCTAGCGGGAACAATGAGCAGTTCTTC. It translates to CASSIFLKASGNNEQFF. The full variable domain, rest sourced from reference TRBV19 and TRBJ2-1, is DGGITQSPKYLFRKEGQNVTLSCEQNLNHDAMYWYRQDPGQGLRLIYYSQIVNDFQKGDIAEGYSVSREKKESFPLTVTSAQKNPTAFYLCASSIFLKASGNNEQFFGPGTRLTVL.

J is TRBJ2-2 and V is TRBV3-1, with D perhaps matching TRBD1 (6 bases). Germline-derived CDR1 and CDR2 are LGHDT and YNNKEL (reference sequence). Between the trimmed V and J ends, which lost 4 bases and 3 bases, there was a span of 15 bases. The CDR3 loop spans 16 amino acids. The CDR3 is CASSLLPGQHTGELFF. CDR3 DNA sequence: TGTGCCAGCAGCCTACTACCGGGACAACACACCGGGGAGCTGTTTTTT. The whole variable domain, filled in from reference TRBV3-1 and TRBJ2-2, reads DTAVSQTPKYLVTQMGNDKSIKCEQNLGHDTMYWYKQDSKKFLKIMFSYNNKELIINETVPNRFSPKSPDKAHLNLHINSLELGDSAVYFCASSLLPGQHTGELFFGEGSRLTVL.